The rows below give T cell receptor beta chains drawn from one sample of a study of T cell responses to AZD1222 COVID-19 vaccine. Clones were sequenced by immunoSEQ multiplex PCR, and TCRdb holds only the in-frame ones, with some missing. Among about 140,000 clones listed, 90% to 95% were seen once. Sequencing was performed on peripheral blood, taken on day 0 of AZD1222 vaccination. These receptors came from an adult in good health. Both conserved end residues are part of each CDR3. A D gene is named only where the DNA matches it firmly. A row's size may be missing; if present it is once, few, many or a size class.

d_gene,v_gene,j_gene,abundance,CDR3aa,CDR3nt
.,TRBV30,TRBJ1-2,.,CAWSRQERTYGYTF,TGTGCCTGGAGTAGGCAGGAGCGCACGTATGGCTACACCTTC
TRBD1,TRBV5-4,TRBJ1-6,.,CASSLRQGGNSPLHF,TGTGCCAGCAGCTTGAGGCAGGGGGGGAATTCACCCCTCCACTTT
.,TRBV6-1,TRBJ2-7,.,CASSEVIGAEQYF,TGTGCCAGCAGTGAAGTTATCGGCGCCGAGCAGTACTTC
.,TRBV7-6,TRBJ2-5,.,CASSLDRQTQYF,TGTGCCAGCAGCTTAGACCGGCAGACCCAGTACTTC
.,TRBV18,TRBJ1-2,.,CASSPRGTGYTF,TGTGCCAGCTCACCAAGGGGGACTGGCTACACCTTC
.,TRBV6-1,TRBJ2-7,.,CASSEGGAVREQYF,TGTGCCAGCAGTGAAGGGGGGGCCGTCAGGGAGCAGTACTTC
.,TRBV7-9,TRBJ2-3,.,CASPGPTDTQYF,TGTGCCAGCCCAGGCCCTACAGATACGCAGTATTTT
.,TRBV19,TRBJ1-5,.,CASQSAGVPSNQPQHF,TGTGCTTCACAATCTGCGGGAGTTCCTAGCAATCAGCCCCAGCATTTT
TRBD2,TRBV12-3/TRBV12-4,TRBJ2-1,once,CASTGSAGGQFF,TGTGCCAGCACAGGGAGTGCGGGAGGACAATTCTTC
TRBD1,TRBV6-1,TRBJ1-2,few,CASSEGAGGVYGYTF,TGTGCCAGCAGTGAAGGGGCAGGGGGCGTCTATGGCTACACCTTC
.,TRBV6-5,TRBJ2-7,.,CASSYSAHSGYEQYF,TGTGCCAGCAGTTACAGTGCCCATTCGGGCTACGAGCAGTACTTC
.,TRBV28,TRBJ2-3,.,CASSLGGGLPDTQYF,TGTGCCAGCAGTTTAGGGGGGGGGCTTCCAGATACGCAGTATTTT
TRBD1,TRBV11-2,TRBJ2-7,.,CASSFGTGWSYEQYF,TGTGCCAGCAGCTTCGGGACAGGGTGGTCCTACGAGCAGTACTTC
.,TRBV11-3,TRBJ2-5,once,CASSLGLGREETQYF,TGTGCCAGCAGCTTAGGCCTCGGCAGAGAAGAGACCCAGTACTTC
TRBD2,TRBV19,TRBJ2-1,.,CASSISSGRANEQFF,TGTGCCAGTAGTATATCTAGCGGGAGGGCAAATGAGCAGTTCTTC
TRBD1,TRBV7-9,TRBJ2-7,.,CASSSPRDRDYEQYF,TGTGCCAGCAGCTCACCGCGGGACAGGGACTACGAGCAGTACTTC
.,TRBV6-5,TRBJ1-5,.,CASRHDGKNGAQHF,TGTGCCAGCAGACACGACGGGAAAAACGGGGCCCAGCATTTT
.,TRBV19,TRBJ1-2,.,CASSLPPQGGLYGYTF,TGTGCCAGTAGTCTCCCGCCTCAGGGAGGCCTCTATGGCTACACCTTC
.,TRBV7-3,TRBJ2-5,.,CASTTGAGETQYF,TGTGCCAGCACAACGGGGGCGGGTGAGACCCAGTACTTC
.,TRBV6-5,TRBJ1-1,.,CATRRGSEAFF,TGTGCCACCCGAAGGGGGTCTGAAGCTTTCTTT
TRBD2,TRBV12-3/TRBV12-4,TRBJ2-7,.,CASSLVRGGEQYF,TGTGCCAGCAGTTTAGTACGGGGGGGCGAGCAGTACTTC
TRBD2,TRBV3-1/TRBV3-2,TRBJ2-2,.,CASSSRTSGTGELFF,TGTGCCAGCAGCTCCCGGACTAGCGGGACCGGGGAGCTGTTTTTT
.,TRBV10-3,TRBJ1-3,.,CAIRRGAGNTIYF,TGTGCCATCCGTCGGGGAGCTGGAAACACCATATATTTT
.,TRBV12-5,TRBJ2-5,.,CASGGVGAQYF,TGTGCTAGTGGTGGCGTCGGGGCCCAGTACTTC
.,TRBV7-2,TRBJ1-2,.,CASSLGGGNGYTF,TGTGCCAGCAGCTTAGGGGGAGGGAATGGCTACACCTTC
.,TRBV19,TRBJ1-4,once,CASRREKLFF,TGTGCCAGTAGACGGGAAAAACTGTTTTTT
TRBD2,TRBV7-2,TRBJ2-1,.,CASSLGLAAKYNEQFF,TGTGCCAGCAGCTTGGGACTAGCGGCGAAATACAATGAGCAGTTCTTC
.,TRBV5-1,TRBJ1-2,once,CASSPGRNYGYTF,TGCGCCAGCAGCCCGGGACGGAACTATGGCTACACCTTC
.,TRBV19,TRBJ1-5,.,CASSMSFTYNQPQHF,TGTGCCAGTAGTATGAGCTTCACCTACAATCAGCCCCAGCATTTT
TRBD1,TRBV24-1,TRBJ2-1,.,CATSDFGDRSYNEQFF,TGTGCCACCAGTGATTTCGGGGACAGGAGTTACAATGAGCAGTTCTTC
TRBD1,TRBV29-1,TRBJ2-7,.,CSVIRQGSYEQYF,TGCAGCGTTATCAGACAGGGGTCCTACGAGCAGTACTTC
.,TRBV7-3,TRBJ1-5,.,CASSLTGGDFNSNQPQHF,TGTGCCAGCAGCTTAACCGGGGGGGATTTCAATAGCAATCAGCCCCAGCATTTT
TRBD2,TRBV4-1,TRBJ2-3,once,CASSHPLAGGWDTQYF,TGCGCCAGCAGCCATCCACTAGCGGGGGGCTGGGATACGCAGTATTTT
.,TRBV6-5,TRBJ2-2,.,CASSYNTGELFF,TGTGCCAGCAGTTACAACACCGGGGAGCTGTTTTTT
.,TRBV5-7,TRBJ1-4,.,CASSPGWCREKLFF,TGTGCCAGCAGCCCCGGGTGGTGTCGTGAAAAACTGTTTTTT
TRBD1,TRBV11-3,TRBJ1-3,few,CASSGTASGNTIYF,TGTGCCAGCAGCGGGACAGCCTCTGGAAACACCATATATTTT
.,TRBV4-3,TRBJ2-7,.,CASSYDTYSYEQYF,TGCGCCAGCAGCTACGACACCTACTCCTACGAGCAGTACTTC
.,TRBV9,TRBJ2-6,few,CASSVRQSSGANVLTF,TGTGCCAGCAGCGTTCGACAGAGCTCTGGGGCCAACGTCCTGACTTTC
.,TRBV28,TRBJ2-5,.,CASRWANRETQYF,TGTGCCAGCAGGTGGGCCAACCGGGAGACCCAGTACTTC
TRBD1,TRBV7-9,TRBJ2-1,.,CASRTGHEFF,TGTGCCAGCAGGACAGGGCATGAGTTCTTC
TRBD1,TRBV6-5,TRBJ1-2,.,CASSYSTGGLYGYTF,TGTGCCAGCAGTTATTCGACAGGGGGTCTCTATGGCTACACCTTC
TRBD2,TRBV24-1,TRBJ2-1,.,CATSDTGTSGYNEQFF,TGTGCCACCAGTGATACTGGGACTAGCGGATACAATGAGCAGTTCTTC
TRBD1,TRBV7-6,TRBJ2-3,.,CASSLRTGYTDTQYF,TGTGCCAGCAGCCTGAGGACAGGATACACAGATACGCAGTATTTT
TRBD1,TRBV7-9,TRBJ1-6,.,CASSEQGTTNSPLHF,TGTGCCAGCAGCGAACAGGGGACGACAAATTCACCCCTCCACTTT
TRBD2,TRBV7-7,TRBJ2-2,.,CASSTSPLAGGNTGELFF,TGTGCCAGCAGCACATCGCCGTTAGCGGGGGGAAACACCGGGGAGCTGTTTTTT
.,TRBV2,TRBJ2-5,once,CASSEGEETQYF,TGTGCCAGCAGTGAAGGGGAAGAGACCCAGTACTTC
TRBD1,TRBV19,TRBJ2-7,.,CASRTGGSYEQYF,TGTGCCAGCAGGACAGGGGGGTCCTACGAGCAGTACTTC
TRBD2,TRBV9,TRBJ2-7,.,CASSEVGGRGEQYF,TGTGCCAGCAGCGAAGTCGGGGGGAGAGGCGAGCAGTACTTC
.,TRBV3-1/TRBV3-2,TRBJ1-1,.,CASSQELRVSEAFF,TGTGCCAGCAGCCAAGAACTGCGGGTTAGTGAAGCTTTCTTT
.,TRBV29-1,TRBJ1-4,.,CSVGVGGGNEKLFF,TGCAGCGTTGGGGTCGGAGGAGGTAATGAAAAACTGTTTTTT
TRBD2,TRBV5-4,TRBJ2-5,.,CASSFGLARLQETQYF,TGTGCCAGCAGCTTCGGACTAGCGAGACTCCAAGAGACCCAGTACTTC
.,TRBV9,TRBJ2-3,.,CASSVAVRDTQYF,TGTGCCAGCAGCGTAGCTGTCCGGGATACGCAGTATTTT
TRBD2,TRBV9,TRBJ2-1,.,CASSGEGSMYNEQFF,TGTGCCAGCAGCGGGGAGGGATCCATGTACAATGAGCAGTTCTTC
.,TRBV28,TRBJ2-7,.,CASSLGTPYEQYF,TGTGCCAGCAGTTTGGGGACTCCCTACGAGCAGTACTTC
TRBD1,TRBV7-2,TRBJ1-4,.,CASSRNQGAREKLFF,TGTGCCAGCAGTCGAAATCAGGGGGCCCGAGAAAAACTGTTTTTT
.,TRBV5-3,TRBJ1-6,once,CARSLRQYSPLHF,TGTGCCAGAAGCTTGAGGCAGTATTCACCCCTCCACTTT
.,TRBV12-3/TRBV12-4,TRBJ1-2,.,CASSFYSQYGYTF,TGTGCCAGCAGTTTCTATTCTCAGTATGGCTACACCTTC